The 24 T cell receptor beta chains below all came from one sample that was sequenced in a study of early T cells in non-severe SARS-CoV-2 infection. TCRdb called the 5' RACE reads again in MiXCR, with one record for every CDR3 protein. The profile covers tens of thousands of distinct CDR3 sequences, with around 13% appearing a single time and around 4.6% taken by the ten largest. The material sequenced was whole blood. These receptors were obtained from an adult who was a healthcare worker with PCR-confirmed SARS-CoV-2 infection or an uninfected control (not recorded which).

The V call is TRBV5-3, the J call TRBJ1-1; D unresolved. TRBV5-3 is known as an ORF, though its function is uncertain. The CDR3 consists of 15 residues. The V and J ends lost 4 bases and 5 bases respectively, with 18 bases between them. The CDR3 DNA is TGTGCCAGAAGCCTCCCGGGTTCGGTTAGGACTGAAGCTTTCTTT. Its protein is CARSLPGSVRTEAFF.

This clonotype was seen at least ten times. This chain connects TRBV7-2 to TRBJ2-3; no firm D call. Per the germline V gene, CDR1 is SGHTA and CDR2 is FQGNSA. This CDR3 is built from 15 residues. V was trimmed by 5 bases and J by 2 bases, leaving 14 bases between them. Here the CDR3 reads CASSPVVQHTDTQYF. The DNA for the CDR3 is TGTGCCAGCAGCCCAGTGGTCCAGCACACAGATACGCAGTATTTT.

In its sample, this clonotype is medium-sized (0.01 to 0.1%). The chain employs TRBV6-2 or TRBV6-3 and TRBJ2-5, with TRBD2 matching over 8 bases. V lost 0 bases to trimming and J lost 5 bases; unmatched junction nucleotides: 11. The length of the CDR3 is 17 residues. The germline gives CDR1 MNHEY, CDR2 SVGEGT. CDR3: CASSYSESSGGMETQYF. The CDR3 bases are TGTGCCAGCAGTTACTCTGAGTCGAGCGGGGGTATGGAGACCCAGTACTTC.

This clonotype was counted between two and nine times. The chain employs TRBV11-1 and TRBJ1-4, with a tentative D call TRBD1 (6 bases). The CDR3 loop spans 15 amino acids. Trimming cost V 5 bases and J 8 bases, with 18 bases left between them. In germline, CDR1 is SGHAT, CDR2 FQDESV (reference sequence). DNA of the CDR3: TGTGCCAGCAGCCTAAACCGGGACATCCAGGAAAAACTGTTTTTT. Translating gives CASSLNRDIQEKLFF.

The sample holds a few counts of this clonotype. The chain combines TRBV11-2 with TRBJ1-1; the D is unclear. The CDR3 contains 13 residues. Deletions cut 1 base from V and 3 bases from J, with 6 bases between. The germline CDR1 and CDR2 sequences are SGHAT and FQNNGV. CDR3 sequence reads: CASSLVIDTEAFF. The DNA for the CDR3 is TGTGCCAGCAGCTTAGTTATAGACACTGAAGCTTTCTTT.

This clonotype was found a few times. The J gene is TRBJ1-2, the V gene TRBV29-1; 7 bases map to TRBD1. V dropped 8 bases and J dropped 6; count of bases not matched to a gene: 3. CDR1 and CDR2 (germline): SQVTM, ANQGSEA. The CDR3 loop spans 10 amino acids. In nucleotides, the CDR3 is TGCAGCATTGGGACAGATGGCTACACCTTC. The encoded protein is CSIGTDGYTF.

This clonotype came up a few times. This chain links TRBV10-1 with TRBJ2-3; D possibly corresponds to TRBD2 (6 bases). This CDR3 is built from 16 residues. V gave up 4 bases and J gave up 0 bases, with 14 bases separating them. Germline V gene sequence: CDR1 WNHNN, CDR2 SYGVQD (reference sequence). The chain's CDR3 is CASSAVAASSTDTQYF. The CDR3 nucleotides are TGCGCCAGCAGTGCCGTAGCGGCTTCTAGCACAGATACGCAGTATTTT.

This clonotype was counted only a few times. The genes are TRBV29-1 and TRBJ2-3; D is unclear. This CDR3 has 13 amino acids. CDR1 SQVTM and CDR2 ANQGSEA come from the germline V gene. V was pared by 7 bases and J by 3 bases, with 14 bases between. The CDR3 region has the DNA TGCAGCGCCGCTCGCCAAGGGACAGATACGCAGTATTTT. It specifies CSAARQGTDTQYF.

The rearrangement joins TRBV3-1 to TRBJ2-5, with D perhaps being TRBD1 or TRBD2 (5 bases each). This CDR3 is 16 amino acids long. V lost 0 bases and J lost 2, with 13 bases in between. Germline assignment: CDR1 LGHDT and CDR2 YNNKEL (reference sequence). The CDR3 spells CASSQDPGRKQETQYF. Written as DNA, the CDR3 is TGTGCCAGCAGCCAAGATCCGGGACGGAAACAAGAGACCCAGTACTTC.

This chain's CDR3 is CASSPEGGQSYEQYF. In nucleotides, the CDR3 is TGTGCCAGCAGTCCCGAAGGGGGCCAAAGCTACGAGCAGTACTTC. The V call is TRBV6-5, the J call TRBJ2-7; 7 bases line up with TRBD1. V shed 5 bases, J shed 3 bases, and the junction held 10 bases outside the gene matches. The CDR3 spans 15 residues. CDR1 is MNHEY, CDR2 SVGAGI, per germline.

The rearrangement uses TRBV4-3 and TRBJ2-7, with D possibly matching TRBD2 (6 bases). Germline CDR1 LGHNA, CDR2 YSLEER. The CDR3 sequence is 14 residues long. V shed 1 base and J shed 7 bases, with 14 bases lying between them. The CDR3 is CASSQGLESGEQYF. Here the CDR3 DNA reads TGCGCCAGCAGCCAAGGACTAGAATCAGGAGAGCAGTACTTC.

CDR3 sequence: CASSFRLAAYNEQFF. DNA of the CDR3: TGTGCCAGCAGTTTCCGACTAGCAGCATACAATGAGCAGTTCTTC. The chain links TRBV12-3 or TRBV12-4 to TRBJ2-1; 7 bases map to TRBD2. The CDR3 extends over 15 amino acids. The ends lost 3 bases at V and 4 bases at J; junction bases unmatched: 6.

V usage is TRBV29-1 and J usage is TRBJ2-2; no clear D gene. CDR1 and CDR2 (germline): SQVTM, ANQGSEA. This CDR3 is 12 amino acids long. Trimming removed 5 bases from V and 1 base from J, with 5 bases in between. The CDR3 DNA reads TGCAGCGTTCTAGGGAACACCGGGGAGCTGTTTTTT. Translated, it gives CSVLGNTGELFF.

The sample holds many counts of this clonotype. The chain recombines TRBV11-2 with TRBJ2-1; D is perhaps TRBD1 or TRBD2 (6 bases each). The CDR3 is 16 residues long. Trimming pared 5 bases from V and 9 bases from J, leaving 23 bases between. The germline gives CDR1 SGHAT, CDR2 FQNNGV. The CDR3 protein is CASSPPSPPGAAEQFF. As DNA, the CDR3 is TGTGCCAGCAGCCCCCCCTCGCCTCCGGGGGCGGCTGAGCAGTTCTTC.

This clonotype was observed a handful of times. The CDR3, as DNA: TGTGCTAGTGGTTCGGACACCCTCGGGACCGGGGAGCTGTTTTTT. It encodes CASGSDTLGTGELFF. The chain has TRBV12-5 and TRBJ2-2; D possibly corresponds to TRBD1 (5 bases). Trimming shortened V by 4 bases and J by 5 bases, and 14 bases separated the two germline ends. This CDR3 is built from 15 residues. Germline CDR1 is LGHNT and CDR2 is FRNRAP.

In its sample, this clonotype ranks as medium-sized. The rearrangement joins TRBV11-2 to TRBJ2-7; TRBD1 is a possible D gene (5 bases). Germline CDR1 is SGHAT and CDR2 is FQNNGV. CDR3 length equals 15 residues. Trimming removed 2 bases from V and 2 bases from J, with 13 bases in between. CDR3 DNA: TGTGCCAGCAGCTTATTGGCAGGGCGGACCTACGAGCAGTACTTC. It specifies CASSLLAGRTYEQYF.

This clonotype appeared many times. The CDR3 loop is CASSPRQAESPGELFF. The CDR3 DNA sequence: TGTGCCAGTTCCCCCCGACAGGCAGAAAGCCCCGGGGAGCTGTTTTTT. This rearrangement joins TRBV19 to TRBJ2-2; D may be TRBD1 (6 bases). Germline V lookup: CDR1 LNHDA, CDR2 SQIVND (reference sequence). The V gene lost 8 bases and the J gene lost 6 bases, with 22 bases spanning the gap. This CDR3 comprises 16 residues.

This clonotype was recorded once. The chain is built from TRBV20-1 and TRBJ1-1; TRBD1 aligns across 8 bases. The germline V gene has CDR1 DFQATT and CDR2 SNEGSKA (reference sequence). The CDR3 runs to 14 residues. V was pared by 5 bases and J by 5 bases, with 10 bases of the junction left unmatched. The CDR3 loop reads CSAPPLQGVTEAFF. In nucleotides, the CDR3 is TGCAGTGCTCCCCCCCTACAGGGGGTTACTGAAGCTTTCTTT.

DNA for the CDR3: TGCAGCGTTATTACAGGGGCCCAAGAGACCCAGTACTTC. Translating it yields CSVITGAQETQYF. This rearrangement joins TRBV29-1 to TRBJ2-5; TRBD1 agrees at 7 bases. Per germline, CDR1 SQVTM and CDR2 ANQGSEA. The CDR3 loop spans 13 amino acids. V trimming: 5 bases; J trimming: 1 base; junction bases outside the gene matches: 4.

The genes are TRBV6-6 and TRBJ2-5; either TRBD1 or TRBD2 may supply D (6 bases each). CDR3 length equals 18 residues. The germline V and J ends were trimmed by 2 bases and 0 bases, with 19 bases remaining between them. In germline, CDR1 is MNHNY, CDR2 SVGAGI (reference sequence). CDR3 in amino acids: CASSYPVRGRLDQETQYF. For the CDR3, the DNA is TGTGCCAGCAGTTACCCAGTCCGGGGGCGTTTGGACCAAGAGACCCAGTACTTC.

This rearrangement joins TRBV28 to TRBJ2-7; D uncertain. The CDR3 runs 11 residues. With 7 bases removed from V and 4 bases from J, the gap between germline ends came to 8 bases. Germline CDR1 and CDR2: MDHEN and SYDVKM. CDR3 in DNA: TGTGCCAGCAAGGCGATATACGAGCAGTACTTC. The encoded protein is CASKAIYEQYF.

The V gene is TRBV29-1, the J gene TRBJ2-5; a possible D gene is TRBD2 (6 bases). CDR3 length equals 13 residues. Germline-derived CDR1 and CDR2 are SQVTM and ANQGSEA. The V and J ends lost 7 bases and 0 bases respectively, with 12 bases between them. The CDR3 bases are TGCAGCGGTAGGACTACGTACCAAGAGACCCAGTACTTC. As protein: CSGRTTYQETQYF.

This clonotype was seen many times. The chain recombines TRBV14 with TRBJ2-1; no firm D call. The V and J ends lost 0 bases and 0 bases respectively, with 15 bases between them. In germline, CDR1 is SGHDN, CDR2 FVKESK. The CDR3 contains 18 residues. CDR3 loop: CASSQDPIQWSSYNEQFF. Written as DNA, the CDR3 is TGTGCCAGCAGCCAAGATCCGATTCAGTGGAGCTCCTACAATGAGCAGTTCTTC. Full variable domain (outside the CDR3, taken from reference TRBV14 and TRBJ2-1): EAGVTQFPSHSVIEKGQTVTLRCDPISGHDNLYWYRRVMGKEIKFLLHFVKESKQDESGMPNNRFLAERTGGTYSTLKVQPAELEDSGVYFCASSQDPIQWSSYNEQFFGPGTRLTVL.

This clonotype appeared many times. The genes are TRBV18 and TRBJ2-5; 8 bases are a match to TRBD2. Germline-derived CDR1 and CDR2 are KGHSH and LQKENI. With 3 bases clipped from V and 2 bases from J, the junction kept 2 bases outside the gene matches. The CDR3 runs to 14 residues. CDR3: CASSPGLAQETQYF. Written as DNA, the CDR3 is TGTGCCAGCTCACCTGGACTAGCTCAAGAGACCCAGTACTTC.